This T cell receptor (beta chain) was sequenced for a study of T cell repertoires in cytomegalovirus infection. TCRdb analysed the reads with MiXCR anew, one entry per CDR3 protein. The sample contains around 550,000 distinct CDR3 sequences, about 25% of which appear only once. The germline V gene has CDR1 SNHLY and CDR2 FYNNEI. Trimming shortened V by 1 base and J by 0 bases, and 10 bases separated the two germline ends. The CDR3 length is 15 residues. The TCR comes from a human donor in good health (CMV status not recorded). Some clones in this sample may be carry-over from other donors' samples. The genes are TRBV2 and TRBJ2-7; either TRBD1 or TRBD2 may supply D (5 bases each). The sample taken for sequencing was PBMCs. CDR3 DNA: TGTGCCAGCAGTGAAGATTCCGGGGCCTCCTACGAGCAGTACTTC. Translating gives CASSEDSGASYEQYF.